Many counts were recorded for the clone carrying this T cell receptor (beta chain). What it recognizes is unknown. In germline, CDR1 is SNHLY, CDR2 FYNNEI. This CDR3 is built from 13 residues. The germline V and J ends were trimmed by 2 bases and 9 bases, with 11 bases remaining between them. Investigators excluded patients with uncontrolled infection, other autoimmune disease, pregnancy or lactation. Sample collection date corresponds to first hyperthyroidism diagnosis, prior to any ophthalmopathy symptoms. The data were obtained in a study of T cells in Graves' hyperthyroidism and ophthalmopathy. Study-level points and caveats: A median approximately 6.8 months before onset, the model predicted ophthalmopathy.

RNA transcripts yielded amplified TCR beta CDR3 regions. First-round RT-PCR targeting the TCR CDR3 was performed with the HTBI primer set. TCRdb itself ran the multiplex PCR reads through MiXCR, one entry per CDR3 protein. Here the sample spans a few hundred thousand distinct CDR3 sequences, more than 15% being singletons. The clonotype comes from a woman between 18 and 30 years old with Graves' hyperthyroidism that later progressed to Graves' ophthalmopathy. The sequenced sample was blood. The V and J genes are TRBV2 and TRBJ2-1, with D perhaps matching TRBD1 (5 bases). CDR3 in DNA: TGTGCCAGCAGTGAAAGGTCTAGGGGTGAGCAGTTCTTC. Protein sequence: CASSERSRGEQFF. Variable domain in full (rest from reference TRBV2 and TRBJ2-1): EPEVTQTPSHQVTQMGQEVILRCVPISNHLYFYWYRQILGQKVEFLVSFYNNEISEKSEIFDDQFSVERPDGSNFTLKIRSTKLEDSAMYFCASSERSRGEQFFGPGTRLTVL.